The present entry profiles one TCR beta chain with its context. This sample was included in a study of blood T cell repertoires in COVID-19. Study-level background: Donors in the United States, Italy and Spain gave samples during acute or convalescent COVID-19. PBMCs, B-cell-depleted T cells, or T cells were the source of the cDNA or gDNA that made up the material.

Trimming took 5 bases from V and 4 from J; bases not matched to a gene: 7. Germline V gene sequence: CDR1 KGHDR, CDR2 SFDVKD. The CDR3 contains 15 residues. In the original processing: Amplified reference gene primers provided the basis for estimating nucleated cell counts. Method: immunoSEQ multiplex PCR; TCRdb's copy keeps in-frame clones and lacks some. The DNA gave D and trimming, while V, J and clone size come from that table. There are over 200,000 clones in the sample; about 91% occur only once, and about 5% lies in the top ten. This rearrangement joins TRBV24-1 to TRBJ2-3; 8 bases line up with TRBD2. Sequenced input: peripheral blood. The clonotype was recovered from a woman in her forties with acute or convalescent COVID-19. Here the CDR3 reads CATSVGSGVADTQYF. CDR3 sequence (DNA): TGTGCCACCAGTGTAGGTAGCGGGGTCGCAGATACGCAGTATTTT.